Included here is one TCR beta chain sequence, with context. What it binds is not known. These data are taken from a study of cytomegalovirus exposure and HLA in healthy donors. Here immunoSEQ multiplex PCR was the method, and the copy in TCRdb shows in-frame clones only, minus some. The table shows more than 150,000 clones, with about four fifths occurring only once. The CDR3 runs to 14 residues. The V and J ends lost 1 base and 0 bases respectively, with 3 bases between them. Germline V gene lookup returns CDR1 LNHNV and CDR2 YYDKDF (reference sequence). Overall study findings and caveats: Cytomegalovirus status was reportedly diagnosed by the classifier with high sensitivity and specificity. In vitro data verified a few CMV-associated chains as specific for CMV antigens.

The sequencing input was PBMCs. The chain uses TRBV15 and TRBJ1-4; D is ambiguous. This receptor was identified in a woman under 30 in good health and CMV-seropositive. CDR3 in amino acids: CATSRVTTNEKLFF. CDR3 bases: TGTGCCACCAGCAGAGTTACAACTAATGAAAAACTGTTTTTT. The whole variable domain, filled in from reference TRBV15 and TRBJ1-4, reads DAMVIQNPRYQVTQFGKPVTLSCSQTLNHNVMYWYQQKSSQAPKLLFHYYDKDFNNEADTPDNFQSRRPNTSFCFLDIRSPGLGDTAMYLCATSRVTTNEKLFFGSGTQLSVL.